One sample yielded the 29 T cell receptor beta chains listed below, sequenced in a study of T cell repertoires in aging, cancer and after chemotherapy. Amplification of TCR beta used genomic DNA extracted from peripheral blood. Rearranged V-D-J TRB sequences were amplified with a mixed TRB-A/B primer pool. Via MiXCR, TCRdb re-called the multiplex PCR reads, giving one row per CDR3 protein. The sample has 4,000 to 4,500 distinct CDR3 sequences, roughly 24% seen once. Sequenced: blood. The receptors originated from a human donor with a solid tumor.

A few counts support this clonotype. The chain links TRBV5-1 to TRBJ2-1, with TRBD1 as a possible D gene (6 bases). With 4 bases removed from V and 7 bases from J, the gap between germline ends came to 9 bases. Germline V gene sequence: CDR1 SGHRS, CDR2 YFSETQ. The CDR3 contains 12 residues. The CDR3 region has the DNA TGCGCCAGCAGCCCTCAGGGGAATGAGCAGTTCTTC. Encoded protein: CASSPQGNEQFF.

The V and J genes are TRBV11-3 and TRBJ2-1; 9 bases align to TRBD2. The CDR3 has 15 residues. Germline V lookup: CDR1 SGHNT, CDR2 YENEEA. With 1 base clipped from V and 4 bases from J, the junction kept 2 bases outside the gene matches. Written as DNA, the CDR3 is TGTGCCAGCAGCTTAGGGAGCGGGAGGTACAATGAGCAGTTCTTC. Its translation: CASSLGSGRYNEQFF.

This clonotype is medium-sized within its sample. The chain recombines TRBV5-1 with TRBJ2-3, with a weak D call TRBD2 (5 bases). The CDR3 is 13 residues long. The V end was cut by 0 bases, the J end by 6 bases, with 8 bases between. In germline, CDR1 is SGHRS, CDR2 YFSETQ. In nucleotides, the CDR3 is TGCGCCAGCAGCTTGGAAGGCGGGGATACGCAGTATTTT. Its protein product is CASSLEGGDTQYF.

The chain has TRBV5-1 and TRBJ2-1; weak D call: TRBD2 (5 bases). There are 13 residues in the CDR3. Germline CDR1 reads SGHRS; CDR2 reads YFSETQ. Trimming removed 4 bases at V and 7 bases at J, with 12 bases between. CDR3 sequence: CASSLLSGNEQFF. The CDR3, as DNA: TGCGCCAGCAGCCTCTTATCGGGGAATGAGCAGTTCTTC.

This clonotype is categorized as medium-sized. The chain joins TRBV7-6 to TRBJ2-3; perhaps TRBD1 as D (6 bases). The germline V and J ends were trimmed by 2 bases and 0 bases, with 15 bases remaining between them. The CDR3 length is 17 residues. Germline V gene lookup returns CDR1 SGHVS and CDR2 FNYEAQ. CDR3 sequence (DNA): TGTGCCAGCAGCTTACTTCAGGGAAGGGGGAGCACAGATACGCAGTATTTT. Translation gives CASSLLQGRGSTDTQYF.

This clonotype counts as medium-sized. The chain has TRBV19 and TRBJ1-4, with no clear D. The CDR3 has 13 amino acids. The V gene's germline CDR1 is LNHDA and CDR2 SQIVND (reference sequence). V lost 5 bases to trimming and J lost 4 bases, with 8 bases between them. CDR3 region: CASSWRVNEKLFF. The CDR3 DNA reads TGTGCCAGTAGTTGGAGAGTTAATGAAAAACTGTTTTTT.

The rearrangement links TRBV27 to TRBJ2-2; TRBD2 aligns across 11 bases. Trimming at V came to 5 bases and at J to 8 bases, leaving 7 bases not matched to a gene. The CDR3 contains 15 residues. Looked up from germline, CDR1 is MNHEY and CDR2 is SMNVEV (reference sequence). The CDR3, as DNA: TGTGCCAGCAGTCAGGGACTAGCGGTATCGGGGGAGCTGTTTTTT. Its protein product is CASSQGLAVSGELFF.

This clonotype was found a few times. The CDR3 region is CASAILTGSQETQYF. CDR3 DNA sequence: TGCGCCAGCGCAATACTGACAGGGAGCCAAGAGACCCAGTACTTC. This rearrangement joins TRBV5-1 to TRBJ2-5, with 7 nucleotides matching TRBD1. Germline V lookup: CDR1 SGHRS, CDR2 YFSETQ. This CDR3 is 15 amino acids long. After removal of 7 bases from V and 1 base from J, the junction contained 10 bases not matched to a gene.

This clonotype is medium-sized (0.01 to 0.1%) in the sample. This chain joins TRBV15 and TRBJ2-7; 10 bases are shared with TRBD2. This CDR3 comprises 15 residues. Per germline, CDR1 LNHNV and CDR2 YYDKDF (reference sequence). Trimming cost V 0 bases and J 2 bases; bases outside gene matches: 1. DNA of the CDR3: TGTGCCACCAGCAGAGACCTAGCGGGAGCCTACGAGCAGTACTTC. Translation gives CATSRDLAGAYEQYF.

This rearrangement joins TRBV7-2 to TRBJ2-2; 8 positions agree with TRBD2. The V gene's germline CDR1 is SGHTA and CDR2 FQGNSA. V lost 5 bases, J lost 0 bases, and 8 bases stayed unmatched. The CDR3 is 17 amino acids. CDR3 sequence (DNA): TGTGCCAGCAGCCCTAGGTTGACTAGCGCGAACACCGGGGAGCTGTTTTTT. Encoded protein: CASSPRLTSANTGELFF.

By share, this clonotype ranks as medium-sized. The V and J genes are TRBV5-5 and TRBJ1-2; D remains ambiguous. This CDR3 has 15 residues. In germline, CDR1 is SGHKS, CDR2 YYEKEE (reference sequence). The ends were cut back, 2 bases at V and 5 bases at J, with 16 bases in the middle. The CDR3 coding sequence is TGTGCCAGCAGCTTTGACGCGGTCGGTGCGTATGGCTACACCTTC. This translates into CASSFDAVGAYGYTF.

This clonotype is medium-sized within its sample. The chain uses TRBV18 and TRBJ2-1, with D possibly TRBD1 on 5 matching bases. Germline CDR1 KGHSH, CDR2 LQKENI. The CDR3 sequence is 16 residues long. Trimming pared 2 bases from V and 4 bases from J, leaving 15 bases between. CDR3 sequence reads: CASSPGSGKGYNEQFF. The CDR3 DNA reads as TGTGCCAGCTCACCAGGTTCAGGGAAAGGGTACAATGAGCAGTTCTTC.

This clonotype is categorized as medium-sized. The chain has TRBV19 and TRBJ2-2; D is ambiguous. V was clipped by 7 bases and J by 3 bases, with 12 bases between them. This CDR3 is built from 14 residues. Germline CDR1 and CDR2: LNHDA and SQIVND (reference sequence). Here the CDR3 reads CASTPGWDTGELFF. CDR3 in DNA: TGTGCCAGTACCCCGGGTTGGGACACCGGGGAGCTGTTTTTT.

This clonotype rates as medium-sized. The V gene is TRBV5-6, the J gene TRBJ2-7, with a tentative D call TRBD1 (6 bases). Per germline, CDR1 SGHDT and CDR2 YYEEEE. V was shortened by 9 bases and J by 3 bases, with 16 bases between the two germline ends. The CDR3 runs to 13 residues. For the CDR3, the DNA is TGTGCCACCCATAGGGGGAGTAACTACGAGCAGTACTTC. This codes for CATHRGSNYEQYF.

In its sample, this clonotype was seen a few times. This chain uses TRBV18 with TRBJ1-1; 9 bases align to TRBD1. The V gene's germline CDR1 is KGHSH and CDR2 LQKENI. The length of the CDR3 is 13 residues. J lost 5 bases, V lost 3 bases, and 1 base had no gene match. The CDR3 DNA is TGTGCCAGCTCACCTGACAGGGGGACTGAAGCTTTCTTT. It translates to CASSPDRGTEAFF.

CDR3 residues: CASSQEPVQVKPLHF. CDR3 bases: TGTGCCAGCAGCCAAGAACCGGTGCAGGTGAAGCCCCTCCACTTT. V and J are TRBV14 and TRBJ1-6; D gene uncertain. The CDR3 consists of 15 residues. V gave up 0 bases and J gave up 13 bases, with 16 bases separating them. Germline-derived CDR1 and CDR2 are SGHDN and FVKESK.

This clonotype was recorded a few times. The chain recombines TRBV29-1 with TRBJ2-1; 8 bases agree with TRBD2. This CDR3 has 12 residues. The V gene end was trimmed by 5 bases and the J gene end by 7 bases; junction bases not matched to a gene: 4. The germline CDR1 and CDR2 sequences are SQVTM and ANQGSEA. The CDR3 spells CSVPASGNEQFF. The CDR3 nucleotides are TGCAGCGTTCCGGCTAGCGGGAATGAGCAGTTCTTC.

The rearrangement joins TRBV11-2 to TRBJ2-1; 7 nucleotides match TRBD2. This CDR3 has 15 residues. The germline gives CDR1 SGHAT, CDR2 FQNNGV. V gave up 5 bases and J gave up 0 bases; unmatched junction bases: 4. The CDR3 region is CASSQTSVSYNEQFF. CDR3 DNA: TGTGCCAGCAGCCAAACTAGCGTCTCCTACAATGAGCAGTTCTTC.

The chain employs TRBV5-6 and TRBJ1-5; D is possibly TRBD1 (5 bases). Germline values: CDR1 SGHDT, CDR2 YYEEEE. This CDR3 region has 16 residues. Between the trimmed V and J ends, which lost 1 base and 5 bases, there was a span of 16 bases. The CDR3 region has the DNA TGTGCCAGCAGCTTGTCAGGGTACTCCTTTTATCAGCCCCAGCATTTT. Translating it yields CASSLSGYSFYQPQHF.

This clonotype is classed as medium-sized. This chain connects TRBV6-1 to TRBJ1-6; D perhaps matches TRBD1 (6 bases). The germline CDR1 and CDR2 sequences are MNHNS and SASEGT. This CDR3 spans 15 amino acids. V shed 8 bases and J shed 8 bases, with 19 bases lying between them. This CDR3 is CASHPGARAYSPLHF. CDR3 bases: TGTGCCAGCCACCCGGGGGCGAGGGCCTATTCACCCCTCCACTTT.

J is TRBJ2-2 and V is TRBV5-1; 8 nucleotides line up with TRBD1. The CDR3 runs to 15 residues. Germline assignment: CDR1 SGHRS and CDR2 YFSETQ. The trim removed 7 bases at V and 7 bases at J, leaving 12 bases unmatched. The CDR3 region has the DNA TGCGCCAGCCAGGACCAGACAGGGGTCGGCGGGGAGCTGTTTTTT. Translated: CASQDQTGVGGELFF.

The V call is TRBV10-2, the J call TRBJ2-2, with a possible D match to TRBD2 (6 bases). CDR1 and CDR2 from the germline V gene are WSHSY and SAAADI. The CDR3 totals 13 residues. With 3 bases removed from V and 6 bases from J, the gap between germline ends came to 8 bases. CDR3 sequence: CASSELAAGELFF. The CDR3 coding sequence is TGCGCCAGCAGTGAACTAGCCGCCGGGGAGCTGTTTTTT.

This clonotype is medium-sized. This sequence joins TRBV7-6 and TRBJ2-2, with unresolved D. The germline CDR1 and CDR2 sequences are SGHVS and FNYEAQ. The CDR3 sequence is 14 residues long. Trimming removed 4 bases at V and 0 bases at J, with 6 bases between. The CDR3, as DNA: TGTGCCAGCAGCTCAAGTACGAACACCGGGGAGCTGTTTTTT. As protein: CASSSSTNTGELFF.

The CDR3 is CSASLQGGRYGYTF. The DNA for the CDR3 is TGCAGTGCCAGTCTTCAGGGGGGGAGGTATGGCTACACCTTC. The chain uses TRBV20-1 and TRBJ1-2, with 7 nucleotides matching TRBD1. Per germline, CDR1 DFQATT and CDR2 SNEGSKA (reference sequence). The CDR3 consists of 14 residues. Unmatched junction bases numbered 12, after V lost 6 bases and J lost 5 bases.

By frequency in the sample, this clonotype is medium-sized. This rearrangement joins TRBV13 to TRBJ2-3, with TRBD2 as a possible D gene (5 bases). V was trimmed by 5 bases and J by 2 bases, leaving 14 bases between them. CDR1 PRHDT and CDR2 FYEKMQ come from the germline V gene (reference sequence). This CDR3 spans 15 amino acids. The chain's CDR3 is CASSLSLVATDTQYF. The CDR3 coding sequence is TGTGCCAGCAGCCTATCACTAGTGGCCACAGATACGCAGTATTTT.

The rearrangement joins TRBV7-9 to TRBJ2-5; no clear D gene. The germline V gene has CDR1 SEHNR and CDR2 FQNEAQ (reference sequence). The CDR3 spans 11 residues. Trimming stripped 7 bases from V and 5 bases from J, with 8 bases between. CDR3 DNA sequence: TGTGCCAGCACCGGAATGGAGACCCAGTACTTC. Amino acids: CASTGMETQYF.

The chain's CDR3 is CSVGWDRELEQFF. DNA for the CDR3: TGCAGCGTGGGATGGGACAGGGAGCTTGAGCAGTTCTTC. The V gene is TRBV29-1, the J gene TRBJ2-1; 9 bases map to TRBD1. Germline V gives CDR1 SQVTM, CDR2 ANQGSEA. J was trimmed by 9 bases and V by 6 bases; bases with no gene match: 9. The CDR3 has 13 amino acids.

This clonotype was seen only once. CDR3 residues: CASSLNRGWGYTF. In nucleotides, the CDR3 is TGTGCCAGCAGTTTAAACCGGGGCTGGGGCTACACCTTC. The V gene is TRBV12-3 or TRBV12-4, the J gene TRBJ1-2, with D perhaps matching TRBD1 (5 bases). V lost 2 bases and J 8 bases, leaving 12 bases between the germline ends. This CDR3 has 13 residues.

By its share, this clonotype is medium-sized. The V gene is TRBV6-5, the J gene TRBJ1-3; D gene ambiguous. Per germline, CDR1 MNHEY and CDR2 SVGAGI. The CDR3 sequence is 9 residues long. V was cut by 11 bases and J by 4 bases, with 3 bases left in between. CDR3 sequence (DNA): TGTGCCGCAGGAAACACCATATATTTT. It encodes CAAGNTIYF.